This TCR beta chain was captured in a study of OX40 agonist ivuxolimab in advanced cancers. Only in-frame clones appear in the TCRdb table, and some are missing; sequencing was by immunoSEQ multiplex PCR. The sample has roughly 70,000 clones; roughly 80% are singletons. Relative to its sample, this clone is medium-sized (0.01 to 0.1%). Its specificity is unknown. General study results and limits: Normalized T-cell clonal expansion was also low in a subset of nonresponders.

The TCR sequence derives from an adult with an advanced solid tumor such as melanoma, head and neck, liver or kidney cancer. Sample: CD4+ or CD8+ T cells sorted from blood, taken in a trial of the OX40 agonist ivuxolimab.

CDR3 in DNA: TGCGCCAGCAGCTCGCACAGGGTTAACACAGATACGCAGTATTTT. Protein sequence: CASSSHRVNTDTQYF. The chain joins TRBV5-1 to TRBJ2-3; D is possibly TRBD1 (6 bases). V dropped 3 bases and J dropped 2 bases, with 13 bases sitting between them. Looked up from germline, CDR1 is SGHRS and CDR2 is YFSETQ. The CDR3 loop spans 15 amino acids.